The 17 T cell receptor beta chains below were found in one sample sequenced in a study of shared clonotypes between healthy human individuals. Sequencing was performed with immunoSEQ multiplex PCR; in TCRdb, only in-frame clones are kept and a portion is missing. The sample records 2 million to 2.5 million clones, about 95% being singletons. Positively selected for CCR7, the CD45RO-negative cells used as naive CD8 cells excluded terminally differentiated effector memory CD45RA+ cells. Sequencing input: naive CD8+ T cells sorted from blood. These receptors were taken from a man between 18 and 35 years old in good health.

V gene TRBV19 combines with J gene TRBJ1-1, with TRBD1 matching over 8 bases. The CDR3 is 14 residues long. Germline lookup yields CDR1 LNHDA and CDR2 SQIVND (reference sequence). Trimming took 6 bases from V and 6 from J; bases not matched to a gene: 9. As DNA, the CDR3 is TGTGCCAGTAGACCGGACAGGGAGATTCCTGAAGCTTTCTTT. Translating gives CASRPDREIPEAFF. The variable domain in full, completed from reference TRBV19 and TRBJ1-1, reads DGGITQSPKYLFRKEGQNVTLSCEQNLNHDAMYWYRQDPGQGLRLIYYSQIVNDFQKGDIAEGYSVSREKKESFPLTVTSAQKNPTAFYLCASRPDREIPEAFFGQGTRLTVV.

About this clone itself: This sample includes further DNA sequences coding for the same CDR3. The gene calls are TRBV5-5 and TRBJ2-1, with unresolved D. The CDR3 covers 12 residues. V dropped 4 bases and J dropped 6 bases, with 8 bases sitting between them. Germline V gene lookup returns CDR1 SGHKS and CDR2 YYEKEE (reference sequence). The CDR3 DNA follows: TGTGCCAGCAGCCCGTGGGGCAATGAGCAGTTCTTC. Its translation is CASSPWGNEQFF.

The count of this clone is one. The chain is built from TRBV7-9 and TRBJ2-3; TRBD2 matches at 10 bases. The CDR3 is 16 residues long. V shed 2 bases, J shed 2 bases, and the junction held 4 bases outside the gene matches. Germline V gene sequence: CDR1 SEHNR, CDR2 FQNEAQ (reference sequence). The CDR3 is CASSLTLAGVTDTQYF. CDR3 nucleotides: TGTGCCAGCAGCTTAACCCTAGCGGGAGTCACAGATACGCAGTATTTT.

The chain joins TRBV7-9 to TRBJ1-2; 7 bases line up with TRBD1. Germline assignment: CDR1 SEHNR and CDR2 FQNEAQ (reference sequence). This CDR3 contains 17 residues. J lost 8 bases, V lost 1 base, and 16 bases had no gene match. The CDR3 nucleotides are TGTGCCAGCAGCTTAGTCATGGACGGACAGGCGACCTCAGGCTACACCTTC. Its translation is CASSLVMDGQATSGYTF.

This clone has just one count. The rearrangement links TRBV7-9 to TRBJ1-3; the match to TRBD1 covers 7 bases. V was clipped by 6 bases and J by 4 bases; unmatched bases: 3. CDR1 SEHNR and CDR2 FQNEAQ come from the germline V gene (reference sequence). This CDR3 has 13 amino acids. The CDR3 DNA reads TGTGCCAGCAGTGGGACAGACGGAAACACCATATATTTT. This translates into CASSGTDGNTIYF.

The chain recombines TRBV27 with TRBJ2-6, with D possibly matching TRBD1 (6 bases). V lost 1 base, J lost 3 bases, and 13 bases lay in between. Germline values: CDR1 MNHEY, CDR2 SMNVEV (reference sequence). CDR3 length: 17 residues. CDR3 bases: TGTGCCAGCAGTTTATGGGCAGGGGTCGGTGGGGCCAACGTCCTGACTTTC. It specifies CASSLWAGVGGANVLTF.

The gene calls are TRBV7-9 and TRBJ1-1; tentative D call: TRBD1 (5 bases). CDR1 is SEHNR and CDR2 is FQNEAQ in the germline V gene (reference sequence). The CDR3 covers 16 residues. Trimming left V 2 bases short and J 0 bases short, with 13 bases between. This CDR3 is CASSLKVGLMNTEAFF. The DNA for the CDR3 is TGTGCCAGCAGCTTAAAAGTGGGACTAATGAACACTGAAGCTTTCTTT.

DNA for the CDR3: TGTGCCAGCAGCTTAGTATATGGATTCTACGAGCAGTACTTC. This translates into CASSLVYGFYEQYF. This chain joins TRBV7-9 and TRBJ2-7; D is uncertain. Germline CDR1 SEHNR, CDR2 FQNEAQ (reference sequence). Trimming took 1 base from V and 3 from J, leaving 10 bases between them. The CDR3 has 14 amino acids.

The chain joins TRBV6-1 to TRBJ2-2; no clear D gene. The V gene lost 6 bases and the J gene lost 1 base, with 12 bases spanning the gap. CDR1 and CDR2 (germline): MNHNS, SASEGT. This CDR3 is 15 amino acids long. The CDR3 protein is CASSARTGNTGELFF. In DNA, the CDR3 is TGTGCCAGCAGCGCCCGGACGGGGAACACCGGGGAGCTGTTTTTT.

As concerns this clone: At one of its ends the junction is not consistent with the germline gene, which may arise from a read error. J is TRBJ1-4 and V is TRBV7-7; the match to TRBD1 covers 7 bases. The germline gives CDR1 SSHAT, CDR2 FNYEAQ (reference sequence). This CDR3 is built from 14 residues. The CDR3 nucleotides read TGTGCTAGCAGCCCCGGGACAGCTAATGAAAAACTGTTTTTT. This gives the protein CASSPGTANEKLFF.

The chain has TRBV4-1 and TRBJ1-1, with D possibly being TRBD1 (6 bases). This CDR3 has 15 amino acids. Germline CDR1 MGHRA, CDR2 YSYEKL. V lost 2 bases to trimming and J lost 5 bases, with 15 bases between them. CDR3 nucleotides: TGCGCCAGCAGCCAATTATATAACAGGGATACTGAAGCTTTCTTT. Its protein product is CASSQLYNRDTEAFF.

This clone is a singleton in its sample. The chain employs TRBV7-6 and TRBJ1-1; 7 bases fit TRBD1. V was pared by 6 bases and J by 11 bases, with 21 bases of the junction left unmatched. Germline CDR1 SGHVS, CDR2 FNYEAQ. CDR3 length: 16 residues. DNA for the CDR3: TGTGCCAGCAGTGAGCAGGGGGGACCCTCGGCCCCTGGCGCTTTCTTT. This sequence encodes CASSEQGGPSAPGAFF.

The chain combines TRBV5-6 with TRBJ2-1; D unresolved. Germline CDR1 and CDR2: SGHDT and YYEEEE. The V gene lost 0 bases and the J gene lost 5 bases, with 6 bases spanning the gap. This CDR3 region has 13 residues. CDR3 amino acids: CASSLDLHNEQFF. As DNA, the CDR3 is TGTGCCAGCAGCTTGGATCTTCACAATGAGCAGTTCTTC.

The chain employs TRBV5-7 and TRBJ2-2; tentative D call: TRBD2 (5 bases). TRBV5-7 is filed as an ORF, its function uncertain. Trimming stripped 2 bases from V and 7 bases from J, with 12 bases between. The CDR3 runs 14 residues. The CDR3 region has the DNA TGTGCCAGCAGCTTACTAGATTATGGCGGGGAGCTGTTTTTT. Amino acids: CASSLLDYGGELFF.

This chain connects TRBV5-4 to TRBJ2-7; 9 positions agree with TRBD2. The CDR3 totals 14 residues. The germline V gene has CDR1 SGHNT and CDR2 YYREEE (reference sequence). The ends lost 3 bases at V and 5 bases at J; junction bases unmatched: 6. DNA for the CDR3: TGTGCCAGCAGCTCCACGGGACTAGCTCACGAGCAGTACTTC. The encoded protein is CASSSTGLAHEQYF. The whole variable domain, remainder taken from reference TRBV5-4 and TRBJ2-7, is ETGVTQSPTHLIKTRGQQVTLRCSSQSGHNTVSWYQQALGQGPQFIFQYYREEENGRGNFPPRFSGLQFPNYSSELNVNALELDDSALYLCASSSTGLAHEQYFGPGTRLTVT.

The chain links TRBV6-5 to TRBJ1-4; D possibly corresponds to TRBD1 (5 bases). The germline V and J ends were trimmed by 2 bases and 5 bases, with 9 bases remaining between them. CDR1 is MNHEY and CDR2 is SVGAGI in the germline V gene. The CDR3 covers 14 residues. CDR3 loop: CASSYNGANEKLFF. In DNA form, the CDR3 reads TGTGCCAGCAGTTACAATGGGGCAAATGAAAAACTGTTTTTT.

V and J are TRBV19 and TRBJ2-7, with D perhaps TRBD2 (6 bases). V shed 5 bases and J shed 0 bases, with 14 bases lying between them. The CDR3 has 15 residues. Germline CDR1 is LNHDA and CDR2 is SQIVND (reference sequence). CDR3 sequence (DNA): TGTGCCAGTAGTCCAGCTCCGGGGGACTCCTACGAGCAGTACTTC. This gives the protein CASSPAPGDSYEQYF.